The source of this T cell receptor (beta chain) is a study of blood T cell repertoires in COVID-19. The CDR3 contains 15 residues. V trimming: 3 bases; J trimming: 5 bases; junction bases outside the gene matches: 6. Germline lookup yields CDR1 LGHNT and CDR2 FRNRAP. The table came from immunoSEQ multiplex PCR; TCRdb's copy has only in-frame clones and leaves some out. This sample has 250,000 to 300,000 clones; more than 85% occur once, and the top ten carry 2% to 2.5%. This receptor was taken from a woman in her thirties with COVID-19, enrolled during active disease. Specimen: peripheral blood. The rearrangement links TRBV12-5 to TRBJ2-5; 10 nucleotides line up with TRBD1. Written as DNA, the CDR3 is TGTGCTAGTGGTTTAGGGGACAGGGGATTTGAGACCCAGTACTTC. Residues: CASGLGDRGFETQYF.